This T cell receptor (beta chain) derives from a study of metastatic and nonmetastatic thyroid tumors. Study overall: Patients with malignant and benign thyroid disease provided blood and tumor or nodule tissue, whose repertoires were compared. Overall study findings and caveats: Compared with benign nodules, malignant thyroid tumors were reported to have significantly higher TCR beta diversity in both blood and tumor.

Germline lookup yields CDR1 MNHEY and CDR2 SVGEGT. This CDR3 has 15 amino acids. With V trimmed by 6 bases and J by 2 bases, 6 bases remained unmatched. This clone has just a few counts. Its antigen remains unknown. Authors' processing steps: For papillary thyroid cancer, a distant-metastasis classifier was constructed from CDR3 differences observed across clinicopathological groups. TCRdb used MiXCR to call clones anew from the PCR reads. The V and J calls and clone size come from TCRdb's table, not from the authors' own analysis. The sample has about 56,000 clones; 25% to 30% are singletons. Patients had received no treatment of any kind before thyroid surgery.

The rearrangement links TRBV6-2 or TRBV6-3 to TRBJ1-3, with 8 bases identical to TRBD1. Sequenced sample: blood. This clonotype was obtained from a female donor with papillary thyroid cancer or a benign thyroid nodule (not recorded which). Some clones in this sample may be carry-over from other donors' samples. The CDR3 DNA reads TGTGCCAGCAGACCCGGACAGGGTGCTGGAAACACCATATATTTT. This sequence encodes CASRPGQGAGNTIYF.